Following are 18 T cell receptor beta chains from one sample sequenced in a study of blood T cell repertoires in COVID-19. Assay: immunoSEQ multiplex PCR; the TCRdb copy retains only in-frame clones and omits some. The table records over 200,000 clones, 83% of them present only once. Sequencing was done on a sample of peripheral blood. The source is a man older than 75 with acute or convalescent COVID-19.

This clone was detected only a few times. V gene TRBV19 combines with J gene TRBJ1-2; D perhaps matches TRBD1 (5 bases). V lost 1 base and J 11 bases, leaving 14 bases between the germline ends. This CDR3 contains 13 residues. The germline V gene encodes CDR1 LNHDA and CDR2 SQIVND (reference sequence). CDR3 nucleotide sequence: TGTGCCAGTAGTATAGTGGGGCAGCGGGGATACACCTTC. This translates into CASSIVGQRGYTF. Variable domain in full (rest from reference TRBV19 and TRBJ1-2): DGGITQSPKYLFRKEGQNVTLSCEQNLNHDAMYWYRQDPGQGLRLIYYSQIVNDFQKGDIAEGYSVSREKKESFPLTVTSAQKNPTAFYLCASSIVGQRGYTFGSGTRLTVV.

The chain links TRBV7-6 to TRBJ2-5; 11 bases agree with TRBD2. In germline, CDR1 is SGHVS, CDR2 FNYEAQ. This CDR3 is built from 18 residues. Losses at the gene ends were 1 base for V and 5 bases for J; bases not matched to a gene: 12. The CDR3 nucleotides read TGTGCCAGCAGCTTAGGAGTTTTGACTAGCGGGAAAGTGGAGACCCAGTACTTC. Encoded protein: CASSLGVLTSGKVETQYF.

The V call is TRBV27, the J call TRBJ2-2, with D possibly being TRBD1 (6 bases). Trimming pared 5 bases from V and 0 bases from J, leaving 10 bases between. Germline CDR1 and CDR2: MNHEY and SMNVEV (reference sequence). The CDR3 runs to 15 residues. The CDR3 region is CASSPGTSNTGELFF. In DNA form, the CDR3 reads TGTGCCAGCAGTCCAGGGACATCGAACACCGGGGAGCTGTTTTTT.

This chain uses TRBV27 with TRBJ2-1; 11 bases are shared with TRBD2. CDR1 is MNHEY and CDR2 is SMNVEV in the germline V gene (reference sequence). V lost 3 bases and J lost 4; bases outside the gene matches: 5. This CDR3 comprises 16 residues. The CDR3 nucleotides read TGTGCCAGCAGTTTTTCTAGCGGGAGGAGATACAATGAGCAGTTCTTC. Its protein is CASSFSSGRRYNEQFF.

The rearrangement links TRBV2 to TRBJ2-5, with a possible D match to TRBD2 (7 bases). The CDR3 sequence is 15 residues long. From germline, CDR1 is SNHLY and CDR2 FYNNEI. Between the trimmed V and J ends, which lost 5 bases and 4 bases, there was a span of 17 bases. CDR3 DNA sequence: TGTGCCAGCAGTCTTGGCGGGGGCTCCATAGAGACCCAGTACTTC. Encoded protein: CASSLGGGSIETQYF.

V and J are TRBV20-1 and TRBJ1-2, with 7 bases that match TRBD1. Germline-derived CDR1 and CDR2 are DFQATT and SNEGSKA (reference sequence). This CDR3 is built from 17 residues. V shed 3 bases and J 4 bases; nucleotides not matched to a gene: 17. The CDR3 DNA is TGCAGTGCTAGTCCCGGGACAGCCAGTTCTCCTAGCTATGGCTACACCTTC. This codes for CSASPGTASSPSYGYTF.

The V call is TRBV10-3, the J call TRBJ2-5; D is perhaps TRBD1 (5 bases). The CDR3 is 16 residues long. Germline loops: CDR1 ENHRY, CDR2 SYGVKD. Trimming removed 3 bases at V and 1 base at J, with 15 bases between. The CDR3 DNA sequence: TGTGCCATCAGTGAAAGGGGCTGGTCGACCCAAGAGACCCAGTACTTC. Amino acid sequence: CAISERGWSTQETQYF.

The J gene is TRBJ1-2, the V gene TRBV5-1, with 8 bases identical to TRBD1. V lost 4 bases to trimming and J lost 4 bases; unmatched junction nucleotides: 12. Germline CDR1 and CDR2: SGHRS and YFSETQ. This CDR3 contains 16 residues. The CDR3: CASSNPGTGGSYGYTF. CDR3 nucleotides: TGCGCCAGCAGCAACCCCGGGACAGGAGGGAGCTATGGCTACACCTTC. Combining the CDR3 with reference TRBV5-1 and TRBJ1-2 gives the whole variable domain KAGVTQTPRYLIKTRGQQVTLSCSPISGHRSVSWYQQTPGQGLQFLFEYFSETQRNKGNFPGRFSGRQFSNSRSEMNVSTLELGDSALYLCASSNPGTGGSYGYTFGSGTRLTVV.

Regarding this clone: The same CDR3 can be traced to other DNA sequences in this sample. J is TRBJ2-3 and V is TRBV5-1, with 10 bases identical to TRBD2. The CDR3 runs to 14 residues. Per germline, CDR1 SGHRS and CDR2 YFSETQ. The junction had 2 bases not matched to a gene; V was cut back by 4 bases and J by 3 bases. In DNA form, the CDR3 reads TGCGCCAGCAGCCCGGGACTAGCGACAGATACGCAGTATTTT. Its protein is CASSPGLATDTQYF.

This chain connects TRBV5-4 to TRBJ2-7; TRBD1 matches at 10 bases. Germline V gives CDR1 SGHNT, CDR2 YYREEE (reference sequence). With V trimmed by 3 bases and J by 3 bases, 6 bases remained unmatched. The CDR3 covers 15 residues. The CDR3 here is CASSSGQGGYYEQYF. The CDR3 DNA is TGTGCCAGCAGCTCAGGACAGGGGGGGTACTACGAGCAGTACTTC.

This sequence joins TRBV6-5 and TRBJ2-2; D not certain. The CDR3 sequence is 15 residues long. The V end lost 2 bases, the J end lost 0 bases, and 7 bases lay between the germline ends. CDR1 and CDR2 (germline): MNHEY, SVGAGI. CDR3 region: CASSYARANTGELFF. The CDR3 DNA is TGTGCCAGCAGTTACGCTCGGGCGAACACCGGGGAGCTGTTTTTT.

This chain links TRBV2 with TRBJ1-4; D not certain. Trimming removed 5 bases at V and 0 bases at J, with 10 bases between. Germline CDR1 reads SNHLY; CDR2 reads FYNNEI. The CDR3 is 15 residues long. In DNA, the CDR3 is TGTGCCAGCAGTTATACAGTTGCAACTAATGAAAAACTGTTTTTT. This encodes CASSYTVATNEKLFF.

The J gene is TRBJ1-4, the V gene TRBV6-5; 7 nucleotides align to TRBD1. Germline lookup yields CDR1 MNHEY and CDR2 SVGAGI. V shed 6 bases, J shed 4 bases, and the junction held 5 bases outside the gene matches. CDR3 length equals 14 residues. The CDR3, as DNA: TGTGCCAGCAGGCAGGGACAGAATAATGAAAAACTGTTTTTT. Translation gives CASRQGQNNEKLFF.

The chain uses TRBV29-1 and TRBJ2-1; TRBD2 matches 11 bases. The trim removed 7 bases at V and 8 bases at J, leaving 4 bases unmatched. CDR1 and CDR2 from the germline V gene are SQVTM and ANQGSEA. CDR3 length equals 12 residues. The CDR3 bases are TGCAGCGGGACTAGCGGGTCCCATGAGCAGTTCTTC. Its protein is CSGTSGSHEQFF.

The CDR3 nucleotides are TGTGCCAGCAAGCGGGGTGTCTATGGCTACACCTTC. Protein: CASKRGVYGYTF. The chain carries TRBV2 and TRBJ1-2; no clear D. CDR3 size: 12 residues. Trimming left V 7 bases short and J 4 bases short, with 10 bases between. The germline CDR1 and CDR2 sequences are SNHLY and FYNNEI.

The chain joins TRBV6-5 to TRBJ2-7, with D possibly being TRBD2 (6 bases). Trimming pared 0 bases from V and 3 bases from J, leaving 9 bases between. The CDR3 covers 14 residues. From germline, CDR1 is MNHEY and CDR2 SVGAGI. DNA for the CDR3: TGTGCCAGCAGTTACTCGGGACTTTACTACGAGCAGTACTTC. Its translation is CASSYSGLYYEQYF.

The chain is built from TRBV6-6 and TRBJ2-7, with TRBD1 identical over 7 bases. The CDR3 loop spans 15 amino acids. V gave up 2 bases and J gave up 4 bases; unmatched junction bases: 8. Germline loops: CDR1 MNHNY, CDR2 SVGAGI (reference sequence). DNA of the CDR3: TGTGCCAGCAGTTACGGGTTGGGACAGTTATACGAGCAGTACTTC. As protein: CASSYGLGQLYEQYF.

This clone was seen more than once but under ten times. The chain links TRBV11-2 to TRBJ2-7, with D possibly TRBD1 on 6 matching bases. The germline V gene encodes CDR1 SGHAT and CDR2 FQNNGV. The V end was cut by 5 bases, the J end by 0 bases, with 11 bases between. The CDR3 is made up of 14 amino acids. The CDR3, as DNA: TGTGCCAGCAGCCGTGGACAGAGCTCCTACGAGCAGTACTTC. Translated: CASSRGQSSYEQYF.